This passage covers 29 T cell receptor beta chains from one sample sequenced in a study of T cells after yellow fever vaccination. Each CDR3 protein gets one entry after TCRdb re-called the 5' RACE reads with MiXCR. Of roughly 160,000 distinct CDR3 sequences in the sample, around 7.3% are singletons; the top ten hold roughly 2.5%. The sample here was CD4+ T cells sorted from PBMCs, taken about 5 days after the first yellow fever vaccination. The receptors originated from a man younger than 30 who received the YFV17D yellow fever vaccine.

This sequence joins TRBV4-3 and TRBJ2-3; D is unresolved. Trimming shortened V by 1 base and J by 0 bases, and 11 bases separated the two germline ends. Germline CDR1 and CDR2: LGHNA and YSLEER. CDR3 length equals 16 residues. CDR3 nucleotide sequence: TGCGCCAGCAGCCAAGCACCACAGTTAAGCACAGATACGCAGTATTTT. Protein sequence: CASSQAPQLSTDTQYF.

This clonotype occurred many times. The CDR3 region has the DNA TGCGCCAGCAGTGGGGAGGGCACAGATACGCAGTATTTT. Its protein product is CASSGEGTDTQYF. The genes are TRBV5-1 and TRBJ2-3; possible D gene TRBD2, 6 bases. Germline CDR1 is SGHRS and CDR2 is YFSETQ. Trimming cost V 5 bases and J 1 base, with 8 bases left between them. This CDR3 is 13 amino acids long.

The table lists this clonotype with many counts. The CDR3 sequence: CSGQGIGDTQYF. Written as DNA, the CDR3 is TGCAGTGGACAGGGGATTGGAGATACGCAGTATTTT. The chain couples TRBV20-1 to TRBJ2-3; 8 positions match TRBD1. The CDR3 is made up of 12 amino acids. Per the germline V gene, CDR1 is DFQATT and CDR2 is SNEGSKA (reference sequence). The junction had 5 bases not matched to a gene; V was cut back by 7 bases and J by 5 bases.

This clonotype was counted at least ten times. This CDR3 is CASRTGDWADTQYF. Written as DNA, the CDR3 is TGCGCCAGCAGAACCGGGGATTGGGCAGATACGCAGTATTTT. The chain employs TRBV5-1 and TRBJ2-3; D may be TRBD2 (5 bases). This CDR3 comprises 14 residues. Between the trimmed V and J ends, which lost 5 bases and 4 bases, there was a span of 14 bases. CDR1 SGHRS and CDR2 YFSETQ come from the germline V gene. Looking up the rest from reference TRBV5-1 and TRBJ2-3 gives the full variable domain: KAGVTQTPRYLIKTRGQQVTLSCSPISGHRSVSWYQQTPGQGLQFLFEYFSETQRNKGNFPGRFSGRQFSNSRSEMNVSTLELGDSALYLCASRTGDWADTQYFGPGTRLTVL.

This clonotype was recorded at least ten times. The DNA for the CDR3 is TGTGCCAGCAGCTTAGCTGGGACCCAGTACTTC. Its translation: CASSLAGTQYF. This chain uses TRBV7-2 with TRBJ2-5; D call uncertain. The V and J ends lost 0 bases and 7 bases respectively, with 3 bases between them. CDR1 SGHTA and CDR2 FQGNSA come from the germline V gene. CDR3 size: 11 residues.

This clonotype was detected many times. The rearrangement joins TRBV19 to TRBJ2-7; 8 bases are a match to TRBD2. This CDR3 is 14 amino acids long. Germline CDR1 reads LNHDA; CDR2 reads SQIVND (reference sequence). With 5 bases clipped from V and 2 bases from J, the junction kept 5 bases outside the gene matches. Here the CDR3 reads CASSARGGTYEQYF. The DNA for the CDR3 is TGTGCCAGTAGTGCCCGGGGGGGAACCTACGAGCAGTACTTC.

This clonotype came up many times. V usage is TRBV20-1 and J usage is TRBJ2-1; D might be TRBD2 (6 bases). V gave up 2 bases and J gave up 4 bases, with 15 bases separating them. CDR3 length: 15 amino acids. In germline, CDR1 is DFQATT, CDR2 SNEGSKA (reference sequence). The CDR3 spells CSARQAGGPYNEQFF. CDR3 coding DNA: TGCAGTGCTAGACAGGCCGGGGGACCTTACAATGAGCAGTTCTTC.

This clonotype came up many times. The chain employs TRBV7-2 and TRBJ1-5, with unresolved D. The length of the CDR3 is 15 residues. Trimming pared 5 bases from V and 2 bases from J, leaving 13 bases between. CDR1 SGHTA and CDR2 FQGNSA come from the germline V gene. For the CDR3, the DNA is TGTGCCAGCAGCCCCCAGCTAGCGCGCAATCAGCCCCAGCATTTT. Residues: CASSPQLARNQPQHF.

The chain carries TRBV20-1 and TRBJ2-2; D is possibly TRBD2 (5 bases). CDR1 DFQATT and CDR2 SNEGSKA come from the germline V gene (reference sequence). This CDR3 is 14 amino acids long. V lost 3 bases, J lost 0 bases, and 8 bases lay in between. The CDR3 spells CSASSLANTGELFF. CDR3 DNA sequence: TGCAGTGCTAGTTCACTAGCGAACACCGGGGAGCTGTTTTTT.

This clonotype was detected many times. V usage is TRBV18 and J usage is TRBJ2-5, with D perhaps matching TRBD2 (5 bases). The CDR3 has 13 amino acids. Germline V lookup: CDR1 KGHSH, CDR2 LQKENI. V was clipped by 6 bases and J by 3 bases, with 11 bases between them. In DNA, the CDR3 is TGTGCCAGCTCCCGGGGAGTTGAAGAGACCCAGTACTTC. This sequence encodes CASSRGVEETQYF.

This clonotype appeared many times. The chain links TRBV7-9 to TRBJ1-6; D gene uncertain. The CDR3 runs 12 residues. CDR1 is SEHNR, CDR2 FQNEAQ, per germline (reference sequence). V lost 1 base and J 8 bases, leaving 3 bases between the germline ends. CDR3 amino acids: CASSLVDSPLHF. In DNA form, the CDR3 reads TGTGCCAGCAGCTTAGTGGATTCACCCCTCCACTTT.

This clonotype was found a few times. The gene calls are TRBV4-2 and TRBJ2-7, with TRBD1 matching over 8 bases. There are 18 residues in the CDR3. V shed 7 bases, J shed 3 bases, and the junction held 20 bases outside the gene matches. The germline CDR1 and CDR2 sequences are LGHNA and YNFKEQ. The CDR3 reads CASTISASTGTGNYEQYF. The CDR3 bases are TGTGCCAGCACCATATCGGCGTCTACCGGGACAGGAAACTACGAGCAGTACTTC.

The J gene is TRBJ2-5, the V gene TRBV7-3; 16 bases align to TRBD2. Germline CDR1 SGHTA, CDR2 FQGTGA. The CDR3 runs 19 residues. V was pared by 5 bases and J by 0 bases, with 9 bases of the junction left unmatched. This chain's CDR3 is CASSAKGTSGGGYQETQYF. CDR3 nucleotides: TGTGCCAGCAGCGCGAAGGGGACTAGCGGGGGGGGGTACCAAGAGACCCAGTACTTC. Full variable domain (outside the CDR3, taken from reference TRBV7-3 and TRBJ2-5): GAGVSQTPSNKVTEKGKYVELRCDPISGHTALYWYRQSLGQGPEFLIYFQGTGAADDSGLPNDRFFAVRPEGSVSTLKIQRTERGDSAVYLCASSAKGTSGGGYQETQYFGPGTRLLVL.

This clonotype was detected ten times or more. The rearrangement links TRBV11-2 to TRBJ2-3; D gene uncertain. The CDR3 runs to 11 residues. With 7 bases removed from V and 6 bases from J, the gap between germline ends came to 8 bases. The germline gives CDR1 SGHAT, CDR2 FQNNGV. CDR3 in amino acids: CASTIWDTQYF. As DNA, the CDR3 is TGTGCCAGCACCATCTGGGATACGCAGTATTTT.

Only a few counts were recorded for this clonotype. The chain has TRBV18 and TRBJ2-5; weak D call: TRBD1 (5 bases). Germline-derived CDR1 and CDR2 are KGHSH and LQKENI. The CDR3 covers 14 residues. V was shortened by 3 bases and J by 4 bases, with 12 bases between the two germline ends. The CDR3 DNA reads TGTGCCAGCTCACCCATCCCAGGGCCAGAGACCCAGTACTTC. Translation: CASSPIPGPETQYF.

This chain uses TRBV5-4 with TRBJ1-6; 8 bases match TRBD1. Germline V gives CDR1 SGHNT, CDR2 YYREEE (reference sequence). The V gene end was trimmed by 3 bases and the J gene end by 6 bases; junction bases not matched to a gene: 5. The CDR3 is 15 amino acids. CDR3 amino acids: CASSYDRGSNSPLHF. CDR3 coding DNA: TGTGCCAGCAGCTATGACAGGGGCAGTAATTCACCCCTCCACTTT.

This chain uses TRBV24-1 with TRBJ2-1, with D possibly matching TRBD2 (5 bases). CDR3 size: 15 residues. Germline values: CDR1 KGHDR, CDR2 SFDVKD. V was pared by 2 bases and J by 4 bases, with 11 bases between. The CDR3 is CATSDYGGTYNEQFF. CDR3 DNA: TGTGCCACCAGTGATTATGGAGGAACGTACAATGAGCAGTTCTTC.

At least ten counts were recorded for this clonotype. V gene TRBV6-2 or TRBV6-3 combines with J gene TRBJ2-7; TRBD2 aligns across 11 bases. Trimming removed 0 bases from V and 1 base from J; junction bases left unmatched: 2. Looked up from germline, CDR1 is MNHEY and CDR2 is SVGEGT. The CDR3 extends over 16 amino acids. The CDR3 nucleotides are TGTGCCAGCAGTTACTCCGGGACTAGCGGATCCTACGAGCAGTACGTC. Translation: CASSYSGTSGSYEQYV.

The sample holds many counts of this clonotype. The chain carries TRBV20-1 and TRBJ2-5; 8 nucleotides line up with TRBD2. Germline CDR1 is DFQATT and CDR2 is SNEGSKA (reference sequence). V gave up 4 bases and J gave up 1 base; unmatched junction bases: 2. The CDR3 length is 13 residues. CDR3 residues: CSAKLAGQETQYF. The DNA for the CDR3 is TGCAGTGCTAAGCTAGCGGGCCAAGAGACCCAGTACTTC.

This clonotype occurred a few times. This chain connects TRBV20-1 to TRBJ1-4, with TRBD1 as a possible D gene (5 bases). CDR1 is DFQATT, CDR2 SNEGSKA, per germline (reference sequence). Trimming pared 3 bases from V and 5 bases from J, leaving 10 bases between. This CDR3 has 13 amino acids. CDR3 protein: CSASQGVNEKLFF. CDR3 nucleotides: TGCAGTGCTAGTCAAGGGGTAAATGAAAAACTGTTTTTT.

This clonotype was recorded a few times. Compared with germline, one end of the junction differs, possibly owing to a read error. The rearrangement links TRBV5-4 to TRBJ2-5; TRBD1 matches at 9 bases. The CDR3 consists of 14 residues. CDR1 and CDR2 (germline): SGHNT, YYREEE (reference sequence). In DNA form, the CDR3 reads TGTGCCAGTAGCTTACAGGGGGCCGCGGAGACCCAGTACTTC. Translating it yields CASSLQGAAETQYF.

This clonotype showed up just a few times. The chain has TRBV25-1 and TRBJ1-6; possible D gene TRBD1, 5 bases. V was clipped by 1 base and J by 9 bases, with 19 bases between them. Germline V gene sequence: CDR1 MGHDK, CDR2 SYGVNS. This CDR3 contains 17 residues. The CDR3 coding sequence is TGTGCCAGCAGTGAATTCACGTATGGGTCAGGGTTTTCACCCCTCCACTTT. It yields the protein CASSEFTYGSGFSPLHF.

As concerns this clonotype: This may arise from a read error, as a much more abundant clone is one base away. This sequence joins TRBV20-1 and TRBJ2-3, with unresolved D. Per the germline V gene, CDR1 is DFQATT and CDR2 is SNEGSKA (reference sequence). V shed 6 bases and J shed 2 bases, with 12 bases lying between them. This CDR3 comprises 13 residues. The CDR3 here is CSAKIEITDTQYF. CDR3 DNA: TGCAGTGCCAAGATAGAGATCACAGATACGCAGTATTTT.

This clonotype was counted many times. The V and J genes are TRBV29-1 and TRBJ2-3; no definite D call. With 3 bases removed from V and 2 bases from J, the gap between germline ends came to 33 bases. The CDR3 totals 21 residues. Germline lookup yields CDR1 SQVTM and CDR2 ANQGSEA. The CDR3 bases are TGCAGCGTTGACGGTCCGAAAGGGCGACTTCACCTATCCCTTATCACAGATACGCAGTATTTT. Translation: CSVDGPKGRLHLSLITDTQYF.

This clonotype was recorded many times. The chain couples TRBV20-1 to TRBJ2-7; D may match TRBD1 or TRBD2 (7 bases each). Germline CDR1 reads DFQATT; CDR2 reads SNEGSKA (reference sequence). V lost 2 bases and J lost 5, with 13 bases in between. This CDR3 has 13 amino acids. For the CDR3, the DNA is TGCAGTGCTAGATTGACAGGGACTAACGAGCAGTACTTC. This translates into CSARLTGTNEQYF.

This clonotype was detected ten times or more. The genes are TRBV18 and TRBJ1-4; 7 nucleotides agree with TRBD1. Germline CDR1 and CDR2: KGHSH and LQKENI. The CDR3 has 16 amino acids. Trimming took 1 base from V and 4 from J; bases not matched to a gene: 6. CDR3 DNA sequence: TGTGCCAGCTCACCACTGGCGGACAGGCGTAATGAAAAACTGTTTTTT. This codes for CASSPLADRRNEKLFF.

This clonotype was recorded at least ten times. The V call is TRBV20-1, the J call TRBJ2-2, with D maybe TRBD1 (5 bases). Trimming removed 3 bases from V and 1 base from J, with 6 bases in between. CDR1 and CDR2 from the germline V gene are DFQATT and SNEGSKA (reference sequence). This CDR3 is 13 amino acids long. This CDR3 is CSASGQNTGELFF. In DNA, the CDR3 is TGCAGTGCTAGCGGACAGAACACCGGGGAGCTGTTTTTT.

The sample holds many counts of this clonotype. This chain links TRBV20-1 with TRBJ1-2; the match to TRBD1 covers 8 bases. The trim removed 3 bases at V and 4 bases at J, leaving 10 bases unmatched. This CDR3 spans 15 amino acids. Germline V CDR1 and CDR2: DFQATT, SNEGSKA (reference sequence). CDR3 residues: CSASGQGRVLYGYTF. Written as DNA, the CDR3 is TGCAGTGCTAGCGGACAGGGAAGGGTCCTCTATGGCTACACCTTC.

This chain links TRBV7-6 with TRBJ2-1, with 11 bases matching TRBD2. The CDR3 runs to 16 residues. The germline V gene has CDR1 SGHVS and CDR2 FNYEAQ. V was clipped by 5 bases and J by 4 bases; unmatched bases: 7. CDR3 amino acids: CASSLQLAGAYNEQFF. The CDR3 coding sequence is TGTGCCAGCAGCCTCCAACTAGCGGGGGCTTACAATGAGCAGTTCTTC.